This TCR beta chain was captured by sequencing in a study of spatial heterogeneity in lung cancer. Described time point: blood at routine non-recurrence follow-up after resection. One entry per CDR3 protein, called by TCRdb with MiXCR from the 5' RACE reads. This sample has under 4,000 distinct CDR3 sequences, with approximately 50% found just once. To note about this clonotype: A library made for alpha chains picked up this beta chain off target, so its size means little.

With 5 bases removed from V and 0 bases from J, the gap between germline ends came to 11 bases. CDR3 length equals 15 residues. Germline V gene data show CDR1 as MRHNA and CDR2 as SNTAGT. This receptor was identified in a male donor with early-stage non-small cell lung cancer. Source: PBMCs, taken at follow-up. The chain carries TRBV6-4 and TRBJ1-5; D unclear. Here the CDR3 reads CASSPTPGSNQPQHF. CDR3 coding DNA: TGTGCCAGCAGTCCTACCCCCGGTAGCAATCAGCCCCAGCATTTT.